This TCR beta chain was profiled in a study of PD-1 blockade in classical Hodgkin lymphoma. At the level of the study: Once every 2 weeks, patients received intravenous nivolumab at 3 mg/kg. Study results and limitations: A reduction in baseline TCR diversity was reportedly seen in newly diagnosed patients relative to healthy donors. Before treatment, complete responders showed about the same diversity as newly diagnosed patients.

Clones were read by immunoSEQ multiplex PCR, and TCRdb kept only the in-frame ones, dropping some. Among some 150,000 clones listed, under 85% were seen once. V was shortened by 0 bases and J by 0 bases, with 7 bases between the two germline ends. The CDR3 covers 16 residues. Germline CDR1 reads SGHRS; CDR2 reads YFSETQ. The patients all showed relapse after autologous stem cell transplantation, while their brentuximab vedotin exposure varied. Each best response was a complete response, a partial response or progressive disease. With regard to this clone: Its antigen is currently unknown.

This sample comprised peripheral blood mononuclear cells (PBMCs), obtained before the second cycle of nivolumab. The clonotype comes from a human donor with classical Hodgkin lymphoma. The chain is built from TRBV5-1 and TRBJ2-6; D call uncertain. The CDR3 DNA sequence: TGCGCCAGCAGCTTGGTATTAAACTCTGGGGCCAACGTCCTGACTTTC. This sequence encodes CASSLVLNSGANVLTF.